The 13 T cell receptor beta chains below were found in one sample sequenced in a study of post-analysis software for immune sequencing data. Regarding the study as a whole: With TRBV5-6, TRBV5-1 and TRBV20-1 included, about 5 TRBV segments were more frequent in patients than in controls.

These receptors are not linked to any known antigen. TCR beta cDNA libraries included unique molecular identifiers. TCRdb independently ran MiXCR on the PCR reads; one entry per CDR3 protein. Counted here are around 710,000 distinct CDR3 sequences, around 42% occurring once; the ten biggest clones make up 4.9%. The sequenced sample was blood. Receptors were obtained from a girl aged 5 to 17 with multiple sclerosis.

This clonotype occurred a few times. The CDR3: CSVGQYYGYTF. CDR3 coding DNA: TGCAGCGTGGGACAGTACTATGGCTACACCTTC. The chain recombines TRBV20-1 with TRBJ1-2, with 7 positions matching TRBD1. Germline V gene lookup returns CDR1 DFQATT and CDR2 SNEGSKA (reference sequence). There are 11 residues in the CDR3.

This clonotype was seen just once. The J gene is TRBJ2-7, the V gene TRBV29-1; 9 nucleotides line up with TRBD1. The CDR3 is 15 amino acids. With 7 bases clipped from V and 2 bases from J, the junction kept 12 bases outside the gene matches. Germline V gene lookup returns CDR1 SQVTM and CDR2 ANQGSEA. Written as DNA, the CDR3 is TGCAGCGCCTCGACCGGGACAGGGTCCCCCTACGAGCAGTACTTC. Protein product: CSASTGTGSPYEQYF.

V and J are TRBV30 and TRBJ2-3, with a tentative D call TRBD2 (5 bases). Per germline, CDR1 GTSNPN and CDR2 SVGIG (reference sequence). Trimming shortened V by 0 bases and J by 8 bases, and 9 bases separated the two germline ends. The CDR3 is 12 residues long. This CDR3 is CAWSVRGPTQYF. The CDR3 bases are TGTGCCTGGAGTGTGAGAGGGCCTACGCAGTATTTT. The full variable domain, rest sourced from reference TRBV30 and TRBJ2-3, is SQTIHQWPATLVQPVGSPLSLECTVEGTSNPNLYWYRQAAGRGLQLLFYSVGIGQISSEVPQNLSASRPQDRQFILSSKKLLLSDSGFYLCAWSVRGPTQYFGPGTRLTVL.

The V gene is TRBV15, the J gene TRBJ2-1, with TRBD1 matching 7 bases. The germline gives CDR1 LNHNV, CDR2 YYDKDF (reference sequence). There are 15 residues in the CDR3. With V trimmed by 1 base and J by 3 bases, 3 bases remained unmatched. CDR3 bases: TGTGCCACCAGCAGAGTGGGACAGCACTACAATGAGCAGTTCTTC. Its protein product is CATSRVGQHYNEQFF. Full variable domain (rest looked up from reference TRBV15 and TRBJ2-1): DAMVIQNPRYQVTQFGKPVTLSCSQTLNHNVMYWYQQKSSQAPKLLFHYYDKDFNNEADTPDNFQSRRPNTSFCFLDIRSPGLGDTAMYLCATSRVGQHYNEQFFGPGTRLTVL.

This clonotype was detected a few times. The chain employs TRBV5-1 and TRBJ1-2; no firm D call. V was shortened by 1 base and J by 3 bases, with 13 bases between the two germline ends. There are 15 residues in the CDR3. Germline-derived CDR1 and CDR2 are SGHRS and YFSETQ. The CDR3 region has the DNA TGCGCCAGCAGCTTGATATCAAACGGAGACTATGGCTACACCTTC. Its protein is CASSLISNGDYGYTF.

This chain uses TRBV12-3 or TRBV12-4 with TRBJ1-5; TRBD1 matches 11 bases. This CDR3 is built from 16 residues. V shed 8 bases and J 3 bases; nucleotides not matched to a gene: 9. The CDR3 coding sequence is TGTGCCAGCTCCATGGGACAGGGGGTCAACAATCAGCCCCAGCATTTT. Its translation is CASSMGQGVNNQPQHF.

This clonotype was counted a few times. The chain employs TRBV2 and TRBJ2-7; perhaps D is TRBD1 or TRBD2 (6 bases each). Per the germline V gene, CDR1 is SNHLY and CDR2 is FYNNEI. Trimming cost V 0 bases and J 2 bases, with 8 bases left between them. CDR3 length equals 14 residues. CDR3 sequence reads: CASSEAGGPYEQYF. The DNA for the CDR3 is TGTGCCAGCAGTGAAGCAGGGGGGCCCTACGAGCAGTACTTC. Full variable domain (remainder filled in from reference TRBV2 and TRBJ2-7): EPEVTQTPSHQVTQMGQEVILRCVPISNHLYFYWYRQILGQKVEFLVSFYNNEISEKSEIFDDQFSVERPDGSNFTLKIRSTKLEDSAMYFCASSEAGGPYEQYFGPGTRLTVT.

The V gene is TRBV20-1, the J gene TRBJ2-1, with no clear D. The V gene lost 6 bases and the J gene lost 3 bases, with 3 bases spanning the gap. This CDR3 has 10 amino acids. CDR1 and CDR2 (germline): DFQATT, SNEGSKA (reference sequence). The CDR3 reads CSAGYNEQFF. CDR3 sequence (DNA): TGCAGTGCGGGCTACAATGAGCAGTTCTTC.

This sequence joins TRBV12-3 or TRBV12-4 and TRBJ2-7; D might be TRBD1 or TRBD2, each matching 5 bases. The CDR3 sequence is 13 residues long. The V end lost 7 bases, the J end lost 2 bases, and 12 bases lay between the germline ends. The CDR3 is CASTFGAPYEQYF. The CDR3 nucleotides are TGTGCCAGCACGTTCGGGGCTCCCTACGAGCAGTACTTC.

The J gene is TRBJ2-7, the V gene TRBV27; 7 bases map to TRBD2. The CDR3 is 14 residues long. Unmatched junction bases numbered 5, after V lost 6 bases and J lost 0 bases. Germline V lookup: CDR1 MNHEY, CDR2 SMNVEV (reference sequence). CDR3 in DNA: TGTGCCAGCAGGGGGAGCGGGAACTCCTACGAGCAGTACTTC. It yields the protein CASRGSGNSYEQYF.

The genes are TRBV7-9 and TRBJ2-5, with D uncertain. The V gene lost 2 bases and the J gene lost 1 base, with 14 bases spanning the gap. Germline V gene sequence: CDR1 SEHNR, CDR2 FQNEAQ (reference sequence). CDR3 length equals 16 residues. CDR3 loop: CASSLSAGATQETQYF. DNA for the CDR3: TGTGCCAGCAGCTTAAGTGCCGGAGCCACCCAAGAGACCCAGTACTTC. Complete variable domain (other parts from reference TRBV7-9 and TRBJ2-5): DTGVSQNPRHKITKRGQNVTFRCDPISEHNRLYWYRQTLGQGPEFLTYFQNEAQLEKSRLLSDRFSAERPKGSFSTLEIQRTEQGDSAMYLCASSLSAGATQETQYFGPGTRLLVL.

The chain is built from TRBV5-1 and TRBJ2-1; D tentatively reads TRBD1 or TRBD2 (5 bases each). V lost 0 bases to trimming and J lost 0 bases, with 13 bases between them. Germline loops: CDR1 SGHRS, CDR2 YFSETQ. This CDR3 is built from 17 residues. The CDR3 DNA is TGCGCCAGCAGCTTGGGGGGCGGCACTAGCTCCTACAATGAGCAGTTCTTC. Translation: CASSLGGGTSSYNEQFF.

This clonotype turned up a few times. V usage is TRBV28 and J usage is TRBJ2-5; D possibly corresponds to TRBD1 (8 bases). Germline V gene data show CDR1 as MDHEN and CDR2 as SYDVKM. Trimming removed 6 bases at V and 2 bases at J, with 16 bases between. The CDR3 has 15 amino acids. CDR3 loop: CASRVQGGSQETQYF. The DNA of the CDR3 is TGTGCCAGCAGGGTACAGGGGGGGTCACAAGAGACCCAGTACTTC.